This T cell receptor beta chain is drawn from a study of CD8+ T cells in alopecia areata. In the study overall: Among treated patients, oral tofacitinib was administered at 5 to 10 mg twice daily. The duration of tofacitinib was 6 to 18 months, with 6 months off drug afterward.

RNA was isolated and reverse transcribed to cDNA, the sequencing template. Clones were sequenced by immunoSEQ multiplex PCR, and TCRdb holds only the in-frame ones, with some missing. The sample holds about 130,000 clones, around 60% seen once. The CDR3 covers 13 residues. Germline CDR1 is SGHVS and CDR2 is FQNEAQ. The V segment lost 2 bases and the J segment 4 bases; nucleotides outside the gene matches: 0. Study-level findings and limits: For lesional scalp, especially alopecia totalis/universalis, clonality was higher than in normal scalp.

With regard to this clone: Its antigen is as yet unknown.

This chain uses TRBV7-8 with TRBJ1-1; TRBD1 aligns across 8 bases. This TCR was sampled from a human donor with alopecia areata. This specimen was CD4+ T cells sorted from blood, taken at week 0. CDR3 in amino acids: CASSLTGGTEAFF. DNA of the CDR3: TGTGCCAGCAGCTTAACAGGGGGCACTGAAGCTTTCTTT.